Following are 23 T cell receptor beta chains from one sample sequenced in a study of early T cells in non-severe SARS-CoV-2 infection. TCRdb processed the 5' RACE reads anew with MiXCR; each CDR3 protein has one entry. The sample yields about 30,000 distinct CDR3 sequences, approximately 5.2% seen once. What was sequenced was whole blood. These receptors originate from an adult who was a healthcare worker with PCR-confirmed SARS-CoV-2 infection or an uninfected control (not recorded which).

This clonotype has a count of ten or more. The chain has TRBV7-2 and TRBJ1-3; D remains ambiguous. Trimming stripped 1 base from V and 0 bases from J, with 10 bases between. Germline V gives CDR1 SGHTA, CDR2 FQGNSA. The CDR3 sequence is 16 residues long. CDR3 residues: CASSLVSSVSGNTIYF. As DNA, the CDR3 is TGTGCCAGCAGCTTAGTCAGTTCAGTCTCTGGAAACACCATATATTTT.

This clonotype was counted many times. This sequence joins TRBV29-1 and TRBJ2-5; D is undetermined. V shed 6 bases and J shed 5 bases, with 10 bases lying between them. The CDR3 covers 11 residues. Germline CDR1 is SQVTM and CDR2 is ANQGSEA. The CDR3, as DNA: TGCAGCGTCCGGACCCCGGAGACCCAGTACTTC. Protein: CSVRTPETQYF.

This clonotype was counted a few times. This chain connects TRBV29-1 to TRBJ2-1; perhaps TRBD2 as D (6 bases). V lost 3 bases and J lost 7, with 16 bases in between. Germline values: CDR1 SQVTM, CDR2 ANQGSEA. The CDR3 is 14 amino acids. CDR3 residues: CSVEGRPGGNEQFF. In DNA, the CDR3 is TGCAGCGTTGAGGGGCGGCCCGGGGGTAATGAGCAGTTCTTC.

This clonotype occurred many times. The rearrangement joins TRBV27 to TRBJ1-5; 7 bases are shared with TRBD1. The V and J ends lost 5 bases and 1 base, in that order; junction bases with no gene match: 5. This CDR3 comprises 15 residues. CDR1 is MNHEY, CDR2 SMNVEV, per germline (reference sequence). CDR3 protein: CASSPDRASNQPQHF. CDR3 in DNA: TGTGCCAGCAGTCCAGACAGGGCCAGCAATCAGCCCCAGCATTTT.

The rearrangement joins TRBV5-4 to TRBJ2-1; TRBD2 aligns across 8 bases. CDR1 and CDR2 (germline): SGHNT, YYREEE (reference sequence). The CDR3 contains 18 residues. The V and J ends lost 7 bases and 4 bases, in that order; junction bases with no gene match: 19. CDR3 coding DNA: TGTGCCAGCGGATTAGAGCGGGAGCCCAGCCTGAATTACAATGAGCAGTTCTTC. This codes for CASGLEREPSLNYNEQFF.

This clonotype was counted ten times or more. The chain recombines TRBV7-3 with TRBJ1-1; D is ambiguous. This CDR3 comprises 14 residues. Germline V CDR1 and CDR2: SGHTA, FQGTGA. Trimming stripped 2 bases from V and 5 bases from J, with 12 bases between. This chain's CDR3 is CASSLRGGLTEAFF. DNA for the CDR3: TGTGCCAGCAGCTTACGAGGTGGGTTGACTGAAGCTTTCTTT.

Remarks on this clonotype: One end of the junction does not line up with germline, which may come from a read error. This chain links TRBV11-2 with TRBJ2-7; D not certain. Germline assignment: CDR1 SGHAT and CDR2 FQNNGV. The CDR3 length is 11 residues. The CDR3 region is CASRLEYEQYF. The CDR3 DNA sequence: TGTGCCAGCAGGTTAGAGTACGAGCAGTACTTC. The full variable domain, in which reference TRBV11-2 and TRBJ2-7 provide the parts outside the CDR3, is EAGVAQSPRYKIIEKRQSVAFWCNPISGHATLYWYQQILGQGPKLLIQFQNNGVVDDSQLPKDRFSAERLKGVDSTLKIQPAKLEDSAVYLCASRLEYEQYFGPGTRLTVT.

The V call is TRBV11-2, the J call TRBJ2-3; 14 positions agree with TRBD2. V shed 5 bases, J shed 4 bases, and the junction held 8 bases outside the gene matches. Germline V gives CDR1 SGHAT, CDR2 FQNNGV. The length of the CDR3 is 17 residues. This CDR3 reads CASSVGLAGAWADTQYF. The DNA for the CDR3 is TGTGCCAGCAGCGTGGGACTAGCGGGAGCCTGGGCAGATACGCAGTATTTT.

This clonotype occurred many times. CDR3 sequence (DNA): TGCAGCGTCCTGAGGACAGGGAACACTGAAGCTTTCTTT. Translated: CSVLRTGNTEAFF. The chain uses TRBV29-1 and TRBJ1-1; 7 bases agree with TRBD1. The CDR3 is made up of 13 amino acids. Per the germline V gene, CDR1 is SQVTM and CDR2 is ANQGSEA. V trimming: 6 bases; J trimming: 1 base; junction bases outside the gene matches: 5.

In its sample, this clonotype was seen many times. The V gene is TRBV28, the J gene TRBJ1-5; weak D call: TRBD1 (6 bases). The V gene lost 3 bases and the J gene lost 4 bases, with 16 bases spanning the gap. The CDR3 sequence is 16 residues long. Germline values: CDR1 MDHEN, CDR2 SYDVKM. The CDR3 reads CASSLGALVGNQPQHF. The CDR3 region has the DNA TGTGCCAGCAGTTTGGGGGCCCTGGTGGGGAATCAGCCCCAGCATTTT.

This clonotype was seen only a few times. V and J are TRBV4-3 and TRBJ1-5; a weak D match, TRBD1 (5 bases). The germline V gene has CDR1 LGHNA and CDR2 YSLEER. Trimming shortened V by 0 bases and J by 5 bases, and 17 bases separated the two germline ends. The CDR3 runs to 17 residues. CDR3 in DNA: TGCGCCAGCAGCCAAGATATTACCTGGGGGGAGGATCAGCCCCAGCATTTT. Amino acid sequence: CASSQDITWGEDQPQHF.

This clonotype was observed at least ten times. The CDR3 region is CASSGHSSYEQYF. CDR3 bases: TGCGCCAGCAGCGGGCATTCCTCCTACGAGCAGTACTTC. This chain links TRBV5-1 with TRBJ2-7; D is ambiguous. There are 13 residues in the CDR3. Trimming removed 4 bases from V and 0 bases from J, with 8 bases in between. Per the germline V gene, CDR1 is SGHRS and CDR2 is YFSETQ.

This clonotype has ten or more counts. The chain recombines TRBV28 with TRBJ1-1; D not resolved. CDR3 size: 12 residues. The germline V gene encodes CDR1 MDHEN and CDR2 SYDVKM. Trimming pared 2 bases from V and 6 bases from J, leaving 7 bases between. The CDR3 region has the DNA TGTGCCAGCAGTTTAGGGGAGGCTGAAGCTTTCTTT. Protein: CASSLGEAEAFF.

This clonotype was counted many times. The V gene is TRBV15, the J gene TRBJ2-5; 9 nucleotides line up with TRBD2. V dropped 6 bases and J dropped 3; count of bases not matched to a gene: 2. In germline, CDR1 is LNHNV, CDR2 YYDKDF (reference sequence). CDR3 length: 13 amino acids. The DNA of the CDR3 is TGTGCCACCAGACTAGCGGGTAAAGAGACCCAGTACTTC. It specifies CATRLAGKETQYF.

The chain couples TRBV4-3 to TRBJ2-1; the match to TRBD2 covers 9 bases. The germline V gene has CDR1 LGHNA and CDR2 YSLEER. This CDR3 is 16 amino acids long. V lost 3 bases to trimming and J lost 5 bases; unmatched junction nucleotides: 8. In DNA, the CDR3 is TGCGCCAGCAGCCAGCCCGCGACTAGCGGAGACAATGAGCAGTTCTTC. Amino acids: CASSQPATSGDNEQFF.

This clonotype is medium-sized within its sample. The chain's CDR3 is CASSTTAGTSGSMTDTQYF. DNA of the CDR3: TGTGCCAGCAGTACAACGGCCGGGACTAGCGGGAGTATGACAGATACGCAGTATTTT. The rearrangement uses TRBV7-8 and TRBJ2-3; 14 nucleotides align to TRBD2. Germline V gives CDR1 SGHVS, CDR2 FQNEAQ. J was trimmed by 3 bases and V by 6 bases; bases with no gene match: 14. This CDR3 comprises 19 residues.

This clonotype has more than one count but fewer than ten. The chain recombines TRBV4-3 with TRBJ2-1; TRBD2 is a possible D gene (6 bases). Per germline, CDR1 LGHNA and CDR2 YSLEER. The CDR3 spans 15 residues. The V end was cut by 0 bases, the J end by 3 bases, with 9 bases between. CDR3 region: CASSQDGLLYNEQFF. The CDR3 coding sequence is TGCGCCAGCAGCCAAGATGGACTACTCTACAATGAGCAGTTCTTC.

In this sample, this clonotype turned up many times. The CDR3 DNA is TGTGCCAGCAGCTTCGGCCGAACAGCCAAAAACATTCAGTACTTC. Translation gives CASSFGRTAKNIQYF. The chain joins TRBV11-3 to TRBJ2-4; the D is unclear. CDR1 is SGHNT and CDR2 is YENEEA in the germline V gene. There are 15 residues in the CDR3. V was shortened by 3 bases and J by 0 bases, with 9 bases between the two germline ends.

This clonotype was observed many times. The V gene is TRBV6-5, the J gene TRBJ2-2, with no clear D. Germline loops: CDR1 MNHEY, CDR2 SVGAGI. Trimming stripped 2 bases from V and 6 bases from J, with 7 bases between. This CDR3 comprises 13 residues. Written as DNA, the CDR3 is TGTGCCAGCAGTTACGGGTTAGCCGGGGAGCTGTTTTTT. Protein product: CASSYGLAGELFF.

As for this clonotype: One end of the junction does not line up with germline, which may come from a read error. The chain employs TRBV4-3 and TRBJ2-7, with TRBD1 matching 11 bases. Germline V gives CDR1 LGHNA, CDR2 YSLEER. CDR3 size: 15 residues. CDR3 nucleotide sequence: TGCGCCAGCAGCAAAGAGTCCGGACAGGGGGCCGAGCAGTACTTC. Residues: CASSKESGQGAEQYF.

In DNA, the CDR3 is TGTGCCAGCAGCCAACAGACAGGGCCTGGAAACATTCAGTACTTC. Amino acids: CASSQQTGPGNIQYF. This rearrangement joins TRBV11-2 to TRBJ2-4; 7 nucleotides match TRBD1. V trimming: 5 bases; J trimming: 6 bases; junction bases outside the gene matches: 10. Germline V CDR1 and CDR2: SGHAT, FQNNGV. CDR3 size: 15 residues.

The gene calls are TRBV7-3 and TRBJ2-1; 8 nucleotides match TRBD1. The CDR3 has 18 residues. Germline CDR1 and CDR2: SGHTA and FQGTGA. V shed 4 bases, J shed 5 bases, and the junction held 16 bases outside the gene matches. The CDR3 here is CASSSYPLDRAADNEQFF. CDR3 in DNA: TGTGCCAGCAGCTCGTACCCCCTGGACAGGGCGGCGGACAATGAGCAGTTCTTC.

This clonotype was recorded at least ten times. The gene calls are TRBV6-1 and TRBJ1-2; D may be TRBD1 (5 bases). V lost 3 bases and J lost 7, with 12 bases in between. The germline V gene has CDR1 MNHNS and CDR2 SASEGT. The CDR3 covers 13 residues. CDR3 region: CASSEQGMGGYTF. CDR3 DNA: TGTGCCAGCAGTGAGCAGGGAATGGGTGGCTACACCTTC.